Below, 12 T cell receptor beta chains from the same sample are listed, as sequenced in a study of T cells in Graves' hyperthyroidism and ophthalmopathy. From RNA transcripts, TCR beta CDR3 regions were amplified. TCR CDR3 regions were first amplified by RT-PCR with HTBI primers. TCRdb re-derived calls from the multiplex PCR reads in MiXCR, one entry per CDR3 protein. The table lists approximately 610,000 distinct CDR3 sequences, over 12% of them singletons, with around 4% in the top ten. The sample comprised blood. The receptors were sampled from a woman in her thirties or forties with Graves' ophthalmopathy.

This clonotype was counted many times. The chain has TRBV7-3 and TRBJ1-1; D possibly corresponds to TRBD1 (6 bases). The CDR3 covers 14 residues. The V gene lost 2 bases and the J gene lost 4 bases, with 11 bases spanning the gap. Looked up from germline, CDR1 is SGHTA and CDR2 is FQGTGA. The CDR3 DNA reads TGTGCCAGCAGCTTAGCAGGGGACTCCACTGAAGCTTTCTTT. Amino acid sequence: CASSLAGDSTEAFF. Full variable domain (rest looked up from reference TRBV7-3 and TRBJ1-1): GAGVSQTPSNKVTEKGKYVELRCDPISGHTALYWYRQSLGQGPEFLIYFQGTGAADDSGLPNDRFFAVRPEGSVSTLKIQRTERGDSAVYLCASSLAGDSTEAFFGQGTRLTVV.

The rearrangement joins TRBV28 to TRBJ2-7, with D perhaps TRBD2 (7 bases). Germline CDR1 MDHEN, CDR2 SYDVKM. The CDR3 has 12 amino acids. V lost 9 bases and J 5 bases, leaving 14 bases between the germline ends. The CDR3 DNA reads as TGTGCCAGTGTGGGGGCGGGGGACGAGCAGTACTTC. This gives the protein CASVGAGDEQYF.

This clonotype was counted many times. V is TRBV6-2 or TRBV6-3 and J is TRBJ2-7; D perhaps matches TRBD2 (6 bases). CDR3 length: 14 residues. The germline V gene has CDR1 MNHEY and CDR2 SVGEGT. Trimming took 7 bases from V and 0 from J, leaving 13 bases between them. CDR3: CASIEVADSYEQYF. Here the CDR3 DNA reads TGTGCCAGCATCGAGGTAGCGGACTCCTACGAGCAGTACTTC.

This clonotype was counted many times. V is TRBV19 and J is TRBJ1-2; 9 bases line up with TRBD1. The CDR3 is made up of 14 amino acids. Germline values: CDR1 LNHDA, CDR2 SQIVND (reference sequence). Trimming at V came to 9 bases and at J to 5 bases, leaving 10 bases not matched to a gene. The CDR3 DNA is TGTGCCAGCAGTCCCCGGGACAGGGCGTATGGCTACACCTTC. Residues: CASSPRDRAYGYTF.

This clonotype was seen repeatedly, ten times or more. V and J are TRBV6-5 and TRBJ2-7, with 10 bases that match TRBD2. The length of the CDR3 is 15 residues. J gave up 1 base and V 0 bases, and 0 bases lay outside the gene matches. Germline V lookup: CDR1 MNHEY, CDR2 SVGAGI. The CDR3 DNA follows: TGTGCCAGCAGTTACTCAGCGGGAGGGTCCTACGAGCAGTACTTC. Protein: CASSYSAGGSYEQYF.

This clonotype was detected many times. The rearrangement uses TRBV12-3 or TRBV12-4 and TRBJ2-5; 12 bases are a match to TRBD2. V dropped 5 bases and J dropped 2; count of bases not matched to a gene: 6. CDR3 length: 16 amino acids. The CDR3 loop is CASSPFLAGGQETQYF. In nucleotides, the CDR3 is TGTGCCAGCAGTCCATTTCTAGCGGGAGGGCAAGAGACCCAGTACTTC.

This clonotype was recorded at least ten times. The chain joins TRBV15 to TRBJ2-7; TRBD2 aligns across 8 bases. This CDR3 is built from 15 residues. CDR1 is LNHNV and CDR2 is YYDKDF in the germline V gene (reference sequence). V shed 1 base, J shed 7 bases, and the junction held 9 bases outside the gene matches. The CDR3 region is CATSRAAGAGREQYF. CDR3 sequence (DNA): TGTGCCACCAGCAGAGCAGCGGGAGCAGGGAGAGAGCAGTACTTC.

Many counts were recorded for this clonotype. This rearrangement joins TRBV7-9 to TRBJ2-5; TRBD2 might be the D (6 bases). CDR1 SEHNR and CDR2 FQNEAQ come from the germline V gene (reference sequence). There are 13 residues in the CDR3. With 4 bases removed from V and 5 bases from J, the gap between germline ends came to 11 bases. For the CDR3, the DNA is TGTGCCAGCAGCTCTGCGGGGAGGGAGACCCAGTACTTC. Protein product: CASSSAGRETQYF.

This clonotype came up many times. This chain joins TRBV12-3 or TRBV12-4 and TRBJ2-3; 7 nucleotides align to TRBD2. The junction had 14 bases not matched to a gene; V was cut back by 0 bases and J by 5 bases. CDR3 size: 18 residues. CDR3 loop: CASSLAQLGGRWGDTQYF. CDR3 coding DNA: TGTGCCAGCAGTTTAGCCCAACTGGGCGGGAGATGGGGAGATACGCAGTATTTT.

Ten or more counts support this clonotype. This chain uses TRBV29-1 with TRBJ1-3; D not resolved. V was cut by 4 bases and J by 0 bases, with 7 bases left in between. The CDR3 sequence is 13 residues long. Germline V gene sequence: CDR1 SQVTM, CDR2 ANQGSEA. The CDR3 here is CSVGSLSGNTIYF. CDR3 nucleotide sequence: TGCAGCGTTGGATCCCTCTCTGGAAACACCATATATTTT.

This chain links TRBV9 with TRBJ1-1; D is ambiguous. CDR1 and CDR2 (germline): SGDLS, YYNGEE. Trimming cost V 0 bases and J 1 base, with 7 bases left between them. This CDR3 is built from 14 residues. This CDR3 is CASSVGGSNTEAFF. The CDR3 DNA is TGTGCCAGCAGCGTAGGGGGTTCGAACACTGAAGCTTTCTTT.

This clonotype was detected ten times or more. The chain has TRBV6-1 and TRBJ2-7; no firm D call. CDR1 MNHNS and CDR2 SASEGT come from the germline V gene. This CDR3 is built from 14 residues. V was cut by 8 bases and J by 0 bases, with 14 bases left in between. The CDR3 nucleotides read TGTGCCAGCCTGGGCAAGCTCAGCTCCTACGAGCAGTACTTC. This gives the protein CASLGKLSSYEQYF.